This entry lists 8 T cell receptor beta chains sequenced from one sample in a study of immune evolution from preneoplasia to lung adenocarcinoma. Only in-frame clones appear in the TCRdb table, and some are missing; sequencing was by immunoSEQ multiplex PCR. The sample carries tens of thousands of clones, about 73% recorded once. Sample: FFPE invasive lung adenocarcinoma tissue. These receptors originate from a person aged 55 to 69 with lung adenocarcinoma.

CDR3 sequence: CASSPQGRVNTGELFF. DNA for the CDR3: TGTGCCAGCAGCCCCCAGGGGAGGGTTAACACCGGGGAGCTGTTTTTT. This rearrangement joins TRBV7-9 to TRBJ2-2; TRBD2 might be the D (7 bases). The CDR3 contains 16 residues. Germline CDR1 is SEHNR and CDR2 is FQNEAQ (reference sequence). The germline V and J ends were trimmed by 5 bases and 2 bases, with 15 bases remaining between them.

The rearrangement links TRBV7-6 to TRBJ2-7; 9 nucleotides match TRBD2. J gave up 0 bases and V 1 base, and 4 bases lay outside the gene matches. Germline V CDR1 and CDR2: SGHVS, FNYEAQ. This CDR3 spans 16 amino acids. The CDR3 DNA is TGTGCCAGCAGCTTAGGTAGCGGGAGTAACTCCTACGAGCAGTACTTC. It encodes CASSLGSGSNSYEQYF. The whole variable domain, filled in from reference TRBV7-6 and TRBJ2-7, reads GAGVSQSPRYKVTKRGQDVALRCDPISGHVSLYWYRQALGQGPEFLTYFNYEAQQDKSGLPNDRFSAERPEGSISTLTIQRTEQRDSAMYRCASSLGSGSNSYEQYFGPGTRLTVT.

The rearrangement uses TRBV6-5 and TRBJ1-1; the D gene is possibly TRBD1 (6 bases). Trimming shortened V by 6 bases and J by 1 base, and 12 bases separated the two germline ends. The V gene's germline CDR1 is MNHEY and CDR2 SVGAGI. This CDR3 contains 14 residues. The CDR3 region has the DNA TGTGCCAGCAGACGGGACACTGGGAACACTGAAGCTTTCTTT. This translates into CASRRDTGNTEAFF.

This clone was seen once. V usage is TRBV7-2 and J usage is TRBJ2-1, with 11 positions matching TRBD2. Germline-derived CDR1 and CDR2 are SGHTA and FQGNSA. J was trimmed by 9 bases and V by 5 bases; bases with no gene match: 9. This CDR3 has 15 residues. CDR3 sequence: CASSQRLAGRGEQFF. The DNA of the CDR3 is TGTGCCAGCAGCCAAAGACTAGCGGGAAGAGGTGAGCAGTTCTTC. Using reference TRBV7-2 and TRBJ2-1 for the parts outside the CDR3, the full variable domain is GAGVSQSPSNKVTEKGKDVELRCDPISGHTALYWYRQSLGQGLEFLIYFQGNSAPDKSGLPSDRFSAERTGGSVSTLTIQRTQQEDSAVYLCASSQRLAGRGEQFFGPGTRLTVL.

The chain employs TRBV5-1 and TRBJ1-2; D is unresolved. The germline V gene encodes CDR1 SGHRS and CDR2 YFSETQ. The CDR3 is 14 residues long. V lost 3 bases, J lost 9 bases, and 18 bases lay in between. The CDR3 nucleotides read TGCGCCAGCAGCTCAGGTGAGACCGACGATAGCTACACCTTC. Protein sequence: CASSSGETDDSYTF.

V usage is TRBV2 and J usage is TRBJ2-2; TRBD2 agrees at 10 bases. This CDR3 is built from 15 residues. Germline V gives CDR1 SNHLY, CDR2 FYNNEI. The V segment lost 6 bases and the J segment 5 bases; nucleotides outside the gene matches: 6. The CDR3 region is CASRRLAGKTGELFF. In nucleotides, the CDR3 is TGTGCCAGCAGGAGACTAGCGGGTAAAACCGGGGAGCTGTTTTTT.

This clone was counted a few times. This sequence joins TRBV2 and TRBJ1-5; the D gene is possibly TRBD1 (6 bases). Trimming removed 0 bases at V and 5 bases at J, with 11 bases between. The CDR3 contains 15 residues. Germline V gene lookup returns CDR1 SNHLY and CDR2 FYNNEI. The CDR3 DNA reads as TGTGCCAGCAGTGAAGCGCTGGGGGGCCATCAGCCCCAGCATTTT. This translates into CASSEALGGHQPQHF.

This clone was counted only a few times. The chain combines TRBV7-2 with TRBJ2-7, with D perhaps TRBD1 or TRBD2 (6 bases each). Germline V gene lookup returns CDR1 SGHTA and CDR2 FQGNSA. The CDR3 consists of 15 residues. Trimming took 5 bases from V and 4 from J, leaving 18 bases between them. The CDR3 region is CASSLVGGFSYEQYF. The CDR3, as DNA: TGTGCCAGCAGCCTAGTCGGGGGCTTTTCGTACGAGCAGTACTTC.